These T cell receptor beta chains were read from a single sample in a study of CXCR3-negative and CXCR3-positive naive CD8 T cells. TCRdb reprocessed the 5' RACE reads and keeps a single row for each CDR3 protein, giving no DNA. The table gives roughly 30,000 distinct CDR3 sequences; the top ten clones make up more than 8.5% of it. Source material: memory CD8+ T cells from blood. The receptors were sampled from a human donor in good health. Some clones in this sample may be carry-over from other donors' samples. CDR3s include the opening cysteine and the closing phenylalanine or tryptophan. Fields, in order: clone size, V gene, J gene, CDR3 protein. Not all rows give a size; the values are once, few, many and, for expanded clones, a class.

.	TRBV4-1	TRBJ2-7	CASSQVHEAATQQYF
.	TRBV7-3	TRBJ1-1	CASSPMGGGGTEAFF
.	TRBV14	TRBJ2-7	CASSLKPPGLISYEQYF
.	TRBV6-2/TRBV6-3	TRBJ1-2	CASSYSNRPNYGYTF
.	TRBV12-3/TRBV12-4	TRBJ2-1	CASSLRPDALSEQFF
.	TRBV20-1	TRBJ2-7	CSGTGTEDPNEQYF
.	TRBV4-3	TRBJ2-7	CASSQDAGYEQYF
.	TRBV20-1	TRBJ2-7	CSARDSQGVYEQYF
.	TRBV29-1	TRBJ1-3	CSVVLTGSSGNTIYF
.	TRBV29-1	TRBJ2-5	CSVERASGGQETQYF
.	TRBV29-1	TRBJ2-7	CSVEDGGRGYEQYF
.	TRBV27	TRBJ1-1	CASSSLTGYTEAFF
medium-sized	TRBV4-2	TRBJ2-1	CASSQDLETTSYNEQFF
.	TRBV13	TRBJ1-1	CASSLGLGEAFF
.	TRBV19	TRBJ1-2	CATRTGGGYTF
.	TRBV6-2/TRBV6-3	TRBJ2-7	CASSYVWGGEQYF
.	TRBV20-1	TRBJ2-1	CSARTQRGLNNEQFF
.	TRBV18	TRBJ2-1	CASSPPGRSSYNEQFF
.	TRBV21-1	TRBJ2-5	CASITWTSGIQTQYF
.	TRBV7-6	TRBJ2-7	CASSLDFYNEQYF